Following are 5 T cell receptor beta chains from one sample sequenced in a study of T cell repertoires in aging, cancer and after chemotherapy. TCR beta rearrangements were amplified from peripheral blood genomic DNA. A mixed TRB-A/B primer pool amplified rearranged TRB by multiplex touch-down PCR. TCRdb reprocessed the multiplex PCR reads via MiXCR and lists one record per CDR3 protein. The sample yields fewer than 20,000 distinct CDR3 sequences, roughly half seen once. The sample comprised blood. Every receptor here comes from a human donor in good health.

The rearrangement links TRBV5-5 to TRBJ1-5; no definite D call. The germline V gene encodes CDR1 SGHKS and CDR2 YYEKEE (reference sequence). This CDR3 region has 15 residues. With 0 bases removed from V and 2 bases from J, the gap between germline ends came to 9 bases. DNA for the CDR3: TGTGCCAGCAGCTTGGGGCAGGTGGGCAATCAGCCCCAGCATTTT. Residues: CASSLGQVGNQPQHF.

The chain links TRBV4-3 to TRBJ2-6; D is undetermined. CDR1 and CDR2 from the germline V gene are LGHNA and YSLEER. Trimming left V 0 bases short and J 4 bases short, with 10 bases between. This CDR3 spans 16 amino acids. The CDR3 loop reads CASSQDTTVGANVLTF. DNA of the CDR3: TGCGCCAGCAGCCAAGATACGACGGTGGGGGCCAACGTCCTGACTTTC.

The rearrangement joins TRBV5-1 to TRBJ2-2; 8 bases agree with TRBD1. V lost 4 bases, J lost 5 bases, and 10 bases stayed unmatched. The CDR3 consists of 16 residues. Germline lookup yields CDR1 SGHRS and CDR2 YFSETQ. The CDR3 DNA sequence: TGCGCCAGCAGCCTCCCGCTAACAGGGGGTACCGGGGAGCTGTTTTTT. As protein: CASSLPLTGGTGELFF.

As regards this clonotype: A much bigger clone sits one base away, suggesting this may be a read error. The CDR3 region is CSVGGLAAPNTDTQYF. The CDR3 region has the DNA TGCAGCGTTGGGGGACTAGCGGCCCCAAACACAGATACGCAGTATTTT. The chain recombines TRBV29-1 with TRBJ2-3; 11 bases fit TRBD2. V gave up 4 bases and J gave up 2 bases; unmatched junction bases: 8. CDR1 is SQVTM and CDR2 is ANQGSEA in the germline V gene. The CDR3 runs 16 residues.

This rearrangement joins TRBV11-1 to TRBJ2-3, with TRBD2 matching 7 bases. Unmatched junction bases numbered 11, after V lost 5 bases and J lost 0 bases. CDR1 and CDR2 (germline): SGHAT, FQDESV (reference sequence). The CDR3 spans 17 residues. The CDR3 loop reads CASSRGTSVYSTDTQYF. The DNA for the CDR3 is TGTGCCAGCAGCCGAGGAACTAGCGTATATAGCACAGATACGCAGTATTTT.